A single T cell receptor (beta chain) is shown here with its context. This sample includes further DNA sequences coding for the same CDR3. The sample belongs to a study of Ad26.COV2.S vaccination and SARS-CoV-2 variants. Treatment described: roughly 19 received Ad26.COV2.S at low or high dose, single or two shots; roughly 5 received placebo; per-sample allocation not given. Day 63 after the first vaccine or placebo injection was the time point for sampling. The vaccine delivered Wuhan-strain SARS-CoV-2 spike through an Ad26 vector. Deletions cut 7 bases from V and 7 bases from J, with 16 bases between. Germline CDR1 MNHEY, CDR2 SVGAGI. This CDR3 contains 13 residues. The protocol was immunoSEQ multiplex PCR, while the TCRdb copy is restricted to in-frame clones and leaves out a portion. Of about 390,000 clones in the sample, more than 85% are singletons; the top ten hold 3.5%.

The sample was peripheral blood, taken in a trial of Ad26.COV2.S vaccine versus placebo. The receptor's source is a person aged 18-60 years who received the Ad26.COV2.S COVID-19 vaccine or a placebo. The genes are TRBV6-5 and TRBJ1-2; tentative D call: TRBD1 (6 bases). In DNA form, the CDR3 reads TGTGCCAGCACCTTGGGGACATCGGGTGGCTACACCTTC. Amino acids: CASTLGTSGGYTF.